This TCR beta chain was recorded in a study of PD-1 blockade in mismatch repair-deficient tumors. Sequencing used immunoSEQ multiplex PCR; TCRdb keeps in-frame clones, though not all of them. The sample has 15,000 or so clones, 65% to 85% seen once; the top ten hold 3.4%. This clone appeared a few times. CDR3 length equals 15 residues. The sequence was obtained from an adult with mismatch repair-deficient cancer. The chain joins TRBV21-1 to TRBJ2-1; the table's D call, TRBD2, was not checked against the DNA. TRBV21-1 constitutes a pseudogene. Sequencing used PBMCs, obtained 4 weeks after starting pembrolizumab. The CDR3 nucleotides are TGTGCCAGCAGCAAGAGCGGGAGGGCCTACAATGAGCAGTTCTTC. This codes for CASSKSGRAYNEQFF.